Listed below are T cell receptor delta chains from one sample, sequenced in a study of Vδ1+ human thymocytes. TCRdb fed the multiplex PCR reads to CATT. The table records around 23,000 delta-chain clones, approximately 7% of them present only once. Sample: Vdelta1+ gamma-delta thymocytes from the thymus. The origin of the receptors is a girl less than two years old who had congenital heart surgery. The CDR3 runs from the conserved cysteine through the conserved F or W. Clone sizes are given selectively: once, few, many, or a class where the clone is expanded.

TRDV1,.,TRDJ1,CALGVSFKGKLIF
TRDV1,few,TRDJ1,CALGDCLPTSEGSNKLIF
TRDV1,.,TRDJ1,CALGVGTFLRMAARVKLIF
TRDV1,.,TRDJ1,CALGSPAPLYTDKLIF
TRDV1,.,TRDJ1,CALGGKVERWGIPYTDKLIF
TRDV1,few,TRDJ1,CALGEHFPRGYWGGDKLIF
TRDV2,few,TRDJ1,CACDTPGSSYTDKLIF
TRDV1,.,TRDJ1,CALGEDPNWGIRVGTDKLIF
TRDV1,.,TRDJ1,CALGEEPYADVDKLIF
TRDV1,.,TRDJ1,CALGELPPFPFTGGHTDKLIF
TRDV1,.,TRDJ1,CALGEAFPSSILGVYTDKLIF
TRDV1,few,TRDJ1,CALGESGPAGRDTDKLIF
TRDV1,few,TRDJ1,CALGELLPPLGGFTDKLIF
TRDV1,.,TRDJ1,CALGWDPPQESTGGFNVGTDKLIF
TRDV1,.,TRDJ1,CALGEPRLGSCPDKLIF
TRDV1,few,TRDJ2,CALGEGAVAGTAQLFF
TRDV1,.,TRDJ1,CALGERFLRGGYPGLIF
TRDV1,.,TRDJ1,CALGEQGLPATKLIF
TRDV1,few,TRDJ1,CALGEVSSFVAGTVTDKLIF